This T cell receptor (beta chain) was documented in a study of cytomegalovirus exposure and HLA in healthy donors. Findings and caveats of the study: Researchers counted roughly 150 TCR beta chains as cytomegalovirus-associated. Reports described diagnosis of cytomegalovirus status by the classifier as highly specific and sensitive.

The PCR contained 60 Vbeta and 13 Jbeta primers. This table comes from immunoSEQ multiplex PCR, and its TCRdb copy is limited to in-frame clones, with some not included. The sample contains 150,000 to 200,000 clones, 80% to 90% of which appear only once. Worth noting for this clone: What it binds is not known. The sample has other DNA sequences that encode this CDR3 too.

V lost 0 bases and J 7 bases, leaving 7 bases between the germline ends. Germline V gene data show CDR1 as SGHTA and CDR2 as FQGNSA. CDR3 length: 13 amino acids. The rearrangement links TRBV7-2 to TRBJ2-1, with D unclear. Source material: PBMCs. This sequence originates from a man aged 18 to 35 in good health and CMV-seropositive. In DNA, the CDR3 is TGTGCCAGCAGCTTAGCCGTCGGGAATGAGCAGTTCTTC. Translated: CASSLAVGNEQFF.